The 20 T cell receptor beta chains below were found in one sample sequenced in a study of cytomegalovirus exposure and HLA in healthy donors. It was with 60 Vbeta and 13 Jbeta primers that the PCR ran. Some clones are missing from TCRdb's copy, which holds only in-frame ones; the method was immunoSEQ multiplex PCR. The repertoire has over 150,000 clones, approximately 77% of them found once; the top ten carry about 4%. The specimen sequenced was PBMCs. These receptors came from a man aged 25-45 years in good health and CMV-seropositive.

The gene calls are TRBV29-1 and TRBJ2-5, with a tentative D call TRBD1 (5 bases). Germline lookup yields CDR1 SQVTM and CDR2 ANQGSEA. V lost 3 bases to trimming and J lost 1 base, with 12 bases between them. This CDR3 spans 14 amino acids. The CDR3 sequence: CSVDLRVGQETQYF. DNA of the CDR3: TGCAGCGTTGATCTCAGGGTTGGCCAAGAGACCCAGTACTTC.

The chain is built from TRBV7-8 and TRBJ2-1; TRBD2 matches 9 bases. The J segment lost 8 bases and the V segment lost 3 bases, leaving 8 bases of the junction unmatched. The germline gives CDR1 SGHVS, CDR2 FQNEAQ. There are 15 residues in the CDR3. The CDR3 region has the DNA TGTGCCAGCAGCTTTGCGGCGGGGGGGAGTGATGAGCAGTTCTTC. Protein product: CASSFAAGGSDEQFF. Using reference TRBV7-8 and TRBJ2-1 for the parts outside the CDR3, the full variable domain is GAGVSQSPRYKVAKRGQDVALRCDPISGHVSLFWYQQALGQGPEFLTYFQNEAQLDKSGLPSDRFFAERPEGSVSTLKIQRTQQEDSAVYLCASSFAAGGSDEQFFGPGTRLTVL.

The J gene is TRBJ2-5, the V gene TRBV11-2; D might be TRBD2 (7 bases). CDR1 is SGHAT, CDR2 FQNNGV, per germline. V was cut by 7 bases and J by 2 bases, with 14 bases left in between. The CDR3 has 14 amino acids. The DNA for the CDR3 is TGTGCCAGCAACATCGGGGGGCTGCAAGAGACCCAGTACTTC. This encodes CASNIGGLQETQYF.

The CDR3 loop reads CASSLFGEGTQYF. CDR3 sequence (DNA): TGTGCCAGCAGCTTGTTCGGGGAAGGGACCCAGTACTTC. V gene TRBV5-4 combines with J gene TRBJ2-5; a possible D gene is TRBD2 (5 bases). The CDR3 length is 13 residues. The germline V gene encodes CDR1 SGHNT and CDR2 YYREEE (reference sequence). The V end lost 1 base, the J end lost 7 bases, and 11 bases lay between the germline ends. Using reference TRBV5-4 and TRBJ2-5 for the parts outside the CDR3, the full variable domain is ETGVTQSPTHLIKTRGQQVTLRCSSQSGHNTVSWYQQALGQGPQFIFQYYREEENGRGNFPPRFSGLQFPNYSSELNVNALELDDSALYLCASSLFGEGTQYFGPGTRLLVL.

Concerning this clone: One junction end disagrees with the germline gene, perhaps due to a read error. The genes are TRBV18 and TRBJ1-4; 7 bases line up with TRBD1. Germline assignment: CDR1 KGHSH and CDR2 LQKENI. This CDR3 has 15 amino acids. The DNA of the CDR3 is TGTGCCAGCTCTCCACAGACAGGGCGAAATGAAAAACTGTTTTTT. Its translation is CASSPQTGRNEKLFF.

The chain is built from TRBV7-8 and TRBJ1-1; the match to TRBD1 covers 7 bases. Trimming at V came to 5 bases and at J to 5 bases, leaving 11 bases not matched to a gene. CDR1 is SGHVS, CDR2 FQNEAQ, per germline. CDR3 size: 15 residues. This CDR3 reads CASSPQGGRGTEAFF. The DNA of the CDR3 is TGTGCCAGCAGCCCTCAGGGGGGCCGGGGAACTGAAGCTTTCTTT. Based on the CDR3 plus reference TRBV7-8 and TRBJ1-1, the full variable domain is GAGVSQSPRYKVAKRGQDVALRCDPISGHVSLFWYQQALGQGPEFLTYFQNEAQLDKSGLPSDRFFAERPEGSVSTLKIQRTQQEDSAVYLCASSPQGGRGTEAFFGQGTRLTVV.

The rearrangement uses TRBV11-2 and TRBJ2-7; 8 bases map to TRBD1. CDR3 length equals 14 residues. Germline CDR1 and CDR2: SGHAT and FQNNGV. V dropped 3 bases and J dropped 3; count of bases not matched to a gene: 4. For the CDR3, the DNA is TGTGCCAGCAGCTTTCCCGGACAGGGCTACGAGCAGTACTTC. It encodes CASSFPGQGYEQYF.

The chain combines TRBV12-5 with TRBJ2-2; 10 nucleotides line up with TRBD1. Trimming cost V 6 bases and J 3 bases; bases outside gene matches: 10. Germline values: CDR1 LGHNT, CDR2 FRNRAP. The CDR3 loop spans 17 amino acids. The CDR3 coding sequence is TGTGCTAGTGGCGATGGGACAGGGGCGTGGGACACCGGGGAGCTGTTTTTT. Translated, it gives CASGDGTGAWDTGELFF.

This clone has a handful of counts. V usage is TRBV4-2 and J usage is TRBJ2-3; weak D call: TRBD2 (7 bases). The CDR3 contains 14 residues. Trimming removed 4 bases at V and 2 bases at J, with 10 bases between. Looked up from germline, CDR1 is LGHNA and CDR2 is YNFKEQ. The CDR3 DNA reads as TGTGCCAGCAGCCCGGGGGGCCCCACAGATACGCAGTATTTT. Protein sequence: CASSPGGPTDTQYF.

The chain carries TRBV2 and TRBJ2-2, with 7 bases fitting TRBD1. CDR3 length: 15 residues. J was trimmed by 5 bases and V by 7 bases; bases with no gene match: 10. The V gene's germline CDR1 is SNHLY and CDR2 FYNNEI. Here the CDR3 DNA reads TGTGCCAGCAAGAAGTTGGGACAGCTTACCGGGGAGCTGTTTTTT. Its translation is CASKKLGQLTGELFF.

This chain joins TRBV5-4 and TRBJ2-2; 10 bases fit TRBD2. Germline trimming cut 5 bases from V and 8 bases from J; bases unmatched to any gene: 6. Germline values: CDR1 SGHNT, CDR2 YYREEE (reference sequence). The CDR3 covers 14 residues. CDR3 bases: TGTGCCAGCAGTCCTAGCGGGGGACTGGGGGAGCTGTTTTTT. The encoded protein is CASSPSGGLGELFF.

V gene TRBV30 combines with J gene TRBJ1-6; 10 bases match TRBD1. V shed 2 bases, J shed 8 bases, and the junction held 6 bases outside the gene matches. The CDR3 has 15 residues. Per the germline V gene, CDR1 is GTSNPN and CDR2 is SVGIG (reference sequence). CDR3 sequence reads: CAWSKGGTGDSPLHF. The CDR3 bases are TGTGCCTGGAGTAAGGGGGGGACAGGGGATTCACCCCTCCACTTT. The full variable domain, completed using reference TRBV30 and TRBJ1-6, is SQTIHQWPATLVQPVGSPLSLECTVEGTSNPNLYWYRQAAGRGLQLLFYSVGIGQISSEVPQNLSASRPQDRQFILSSKKLLLSDSGFYLCAWSKGGTGDSPLHFGNGTRLTVT.

A remark on this clone: This sample includes further DNA sequences coding for the same CDR3. The chain links TRBV5-1 to TRBJ1-1; D gene ambiguous. Trimming cost V 4 bases and J 1 base, with 11 bases left between them. Germline V gene data show CDR1 as SGHRS and CDR2 as YFSETQ. The CDR3 is made up of 14 amino acids. The CDR3 nucleotides are TGCGCCAGCAGCACAGATAGACCGAACACTGAAGCTTTCTTT. It is translated as CASSTDRPNTEAFF.

V gene TRBV5-1 combines with J gene TRBJ2-5; TRBD1 aligns across 8 bases. The CDR3 covers 17 residues. After removal of 0 bases from V and 4 bases from J, the junction contained 11 bases not matched to a gene. CDR1 is SGHRS and CDR2 is YFSETQ in the germline V gene. The CDR3 DNA sequence: TGCGCCAGCAGCTTGGATCAGGGGGCGTATTCAGGAGAGACCCAGTACTTC. Translating it yields CASSLDQGAYSGETQYF.

The chain uses TRBV5-1 and TRBJ2-5, with D uncertain. V was pared by 5 bases and J by 0 bases, with 11 bases between. The germline CDR1 and CDR2 sequences are SGHRS and YFSETQ. CDR3 length equals 14 residues. This CDR3 reads CASSSRSYQETQYF. CDR3 nucleotide sequence: TGCGCCAGCAGTTCGAGGTCTTACCAAGAGACCCAGTACTTC.

The J gene is TRBJ2-2, the V gene TRBV29-1; D perhaps matches TRBD2 (5 bases). Trimming removed 3 bases from V and 0 bases from J, with 11 bases in between. This CDR3 has 15 amino acids. Germline assignment: CDR1 SQVTM and CDR2 ANQGSEA. The CDR3 coding sequence is TGCAGCGTTGATGGGAGTACCTCGAACACCGGGGAGCTGTTTTTT. It translates to CSVDGSTSNTGELFF.

This chain joins TRBV6-5 and TRBJ2-7; 12 positions match TRBD1. J lost 6 bases, V lost 6 bases, and 9 bases had no gene match. This CDR3 comprises 15 residues. Germline assignment: CDR1 MNHEY and CDR2 SVGAGI. Here the CDR3 DNA reads TGTGCCAGCAGCCGGGCAGGGACAGGGGGCGTCGAGCAGTACTTC. Protein product: CASSRAGTGGVEQYF.

This clone was recorded a few times. This sequence joins TRBV29-1 and TRBJ1-3, with D uncertain. The length of the CDR3 is 14 residues. Trimming left V 3 bases short and J 4 bases short, with 13 bases between. Germline V lookup: CDR1 SQVTM, CDR2 ANQGSEA. The CDR3 region is CSVESGFTGNTIYF. The CDR3 coding sequence is TGCAGCGTTGAGTCCGGGTTTACCGGAAACACCATATATTTT. The variable domain in full, completed from reference TRBV29-1 and TRBJ1-3, reads SAVISQKPSRDICQRGTSLTIQCQVDSQVTMMFWYRQQPGQSLTLIATANQGSEATYESGFVIDKFPISRPNLTFSTLTVSNMSPEDSSIYLCSVESGFTGNTIYFGEGSWLTVV.

With respect to this clone: Other DNA sequences in the same sample also yield this CDR3. The CDR3 nucleotides are TGTGCCAGCAGTTACGGGACAGGTGCCTACGAGCAGTACTTC. This encodes CASSYGTGAYEQYF. The rearrangement joins TRBV6-5 to TRBJ2-7; 8 bases align to TRBD1. Per germline, CDR1 MNHEY and CDR2 SVGAGI. V was pared by 2 bases and J by 2 bases, with 2 bases of the junction left unmatched. The CDR3 is 14 residues long.

This chain uses TRBV5-6 with TRBJ2-1; 8 bases agree with TRBD2. CDR1 and CDR2 from the germline V gene are SGHDT and YYEEEE. The CDR3 extends over 15 amino acids. The V segment lost 5 bases and the J segment 7 bases; nucleotides outside the gene matches: 11. CDR3 sequence reads: CASRTRRGARNEQFF. The CDR3 bases are TGTGCCAGCAGGACGCGGCGGGGGGCCAGGAATGAGCAGTTCTTC.